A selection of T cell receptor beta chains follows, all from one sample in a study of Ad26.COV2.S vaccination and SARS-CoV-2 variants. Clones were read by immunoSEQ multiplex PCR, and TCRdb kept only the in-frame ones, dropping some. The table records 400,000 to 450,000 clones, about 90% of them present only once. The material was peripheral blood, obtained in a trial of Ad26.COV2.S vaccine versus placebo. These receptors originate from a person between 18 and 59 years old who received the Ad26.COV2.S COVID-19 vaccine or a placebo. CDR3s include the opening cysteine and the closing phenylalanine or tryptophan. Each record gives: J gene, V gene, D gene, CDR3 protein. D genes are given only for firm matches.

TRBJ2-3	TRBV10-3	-	CAISESMGGLFTDTQYF
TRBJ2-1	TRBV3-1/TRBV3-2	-	CASSQVHRLDEQFF
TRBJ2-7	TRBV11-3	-	CASSFHKEYEQYF
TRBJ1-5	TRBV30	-	CAWSSGANQPQHF
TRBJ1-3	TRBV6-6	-	CASMGGGRKAGNTIYF
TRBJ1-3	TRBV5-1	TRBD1	CASSTAGTAYSGNTIYF
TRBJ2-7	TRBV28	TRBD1	CASRTGGIYEQYF
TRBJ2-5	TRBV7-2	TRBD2	CASSLTSGGYQETQYF
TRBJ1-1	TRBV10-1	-	CASSGGGAGGMNTEAFF
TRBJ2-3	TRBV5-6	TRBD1	CASSPRGRKTTDTQYF
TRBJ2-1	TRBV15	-	CATSGGYNEQFF
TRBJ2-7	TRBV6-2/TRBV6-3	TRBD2	CASSYSGLGTSVDEQYF
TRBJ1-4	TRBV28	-	CASSFILATNEKLFF
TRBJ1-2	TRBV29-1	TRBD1	CSVAVTLVGRGLGYTF
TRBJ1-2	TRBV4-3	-	CASSQLVLVREINYGYTF
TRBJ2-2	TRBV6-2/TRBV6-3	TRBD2	CASSGTSGGATGELFF
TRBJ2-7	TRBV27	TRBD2	CASSSRSLGGDYEQYF
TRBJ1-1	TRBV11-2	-	CASSFIEAFF
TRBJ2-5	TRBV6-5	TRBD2	CASSNSGGAGKTQYF
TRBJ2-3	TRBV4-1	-	CASSQEPRRFVDTQYF
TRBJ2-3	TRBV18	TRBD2	CASSPLVASGRSTDTQYF
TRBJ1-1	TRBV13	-	CASSLGGNTEAFF
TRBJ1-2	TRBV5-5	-	CASSFVPEGGYTF
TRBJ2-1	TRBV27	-	CASSFGSGYNEQFF
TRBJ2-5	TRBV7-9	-	CASSLGPGIQETQYF
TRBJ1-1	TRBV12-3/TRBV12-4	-	CASSRRRNTEAFF
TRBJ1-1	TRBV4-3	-	CASSQFGSLTNTEAFF
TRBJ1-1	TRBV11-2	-	CASSIARDTEAFF
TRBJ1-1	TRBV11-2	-	CASSFNQNTEAFF
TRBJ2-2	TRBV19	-	CASNKGTGELFF
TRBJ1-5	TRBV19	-	CASDRQILSNQPQHF
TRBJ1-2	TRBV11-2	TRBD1	CASSTGTGKDYGYTF
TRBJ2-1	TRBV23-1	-	CASARFNNEQFF
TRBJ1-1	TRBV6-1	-	CASSDNSGLNTEAFF
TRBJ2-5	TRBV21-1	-	CASSNRTSGGVETQYF
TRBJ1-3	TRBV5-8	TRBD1	CASSLRGGGNTIYF
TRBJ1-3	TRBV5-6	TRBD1	CASSLPGTGSSGNTIYF
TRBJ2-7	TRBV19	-	CASSIGSPLSSYEQYF
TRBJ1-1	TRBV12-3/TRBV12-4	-	CASSFVGTPEAFF
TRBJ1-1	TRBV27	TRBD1	CASSLSAGGLTEAFF
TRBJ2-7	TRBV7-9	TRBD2	CASSSTSAEQYF
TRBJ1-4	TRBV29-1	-	CSVDRGEKLFF
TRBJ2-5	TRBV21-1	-	CASSDLGPEETQYF
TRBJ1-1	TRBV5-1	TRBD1	CASSLERQGPNTEAFF
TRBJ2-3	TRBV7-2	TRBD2	CASSFRLAGDRSTDTQYF
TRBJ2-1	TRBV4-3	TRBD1	CASSQDDGTANGVPRSEQFF
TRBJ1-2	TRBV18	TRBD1	CASSRGTEGGYTF
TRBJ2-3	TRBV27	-	CASSLARSTDTQYF
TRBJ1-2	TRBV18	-	CASSPVFLEQGLGTF
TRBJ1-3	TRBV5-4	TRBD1	CASSLGGQGSGNTIYF
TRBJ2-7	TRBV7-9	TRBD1	CASSLAGTGAYEQYF
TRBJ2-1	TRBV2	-	CASYITGGQGGQFF
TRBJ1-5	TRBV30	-	CAWSGQDNQPQHF
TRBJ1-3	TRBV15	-	CATSRGSGNTIYF
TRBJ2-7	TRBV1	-	CTSSQDRLTGGEQYF
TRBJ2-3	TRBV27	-	CASTPNLGGKSTDTQYF
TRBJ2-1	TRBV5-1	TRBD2	CASSRGTSGIYNEQFF
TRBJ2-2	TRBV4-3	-	CASSQEFWGGTNTGELFF
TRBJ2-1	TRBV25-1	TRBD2	CASSGSLAGEAYNEQFF
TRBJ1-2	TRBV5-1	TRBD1	CASRTGNFTVNYGYTF